Included here is one TCR beta chain sequence, with context. Its antigen is unknown. The entry originates in a study of cytomegalovirus exposure and HLA in healthy donors. Looking at the study overall: The same platform used for the roughly 610 first-cohort repertoires was also used for the 120 or so validation repertoires, as a later analysis reported.

Whole-study results and caveats: While the bulk of TCR sequences proved rare, some public TCRs turned up in many donors. Accounts indicate the classifier identified cytomegalovirus status with strong specificity and sensitivity. There were 164 TCR beta chains listed as cytomegalovirus-associated.

The CDR3 length is 17 residues. V lost 6 bases to trimming and J lost 5 bases; unmatched junction nucleotides: 11. The germline gives CDR1 SNHLY, CDR2 FYNNEI. TCRdb's table, derived via immunoSEQ multiplex PCR, lists solely in-frame clones and lacks some. The table records 150,000 to 200,000 clones, about 82% of them present only once. This TCR derives from a man aged 25 to 40 in good health and CMV-seropositive. The sample consisted of PBMCs. This chain uses TRBV2 with TRBJ2-5, with 14 bases fitting TRBD2. In DNA, the CDR3 is TGTGCCAGCAGAGCGACTAGCGGGGGGGCCCAGGGGGAGACCCAGTACTTC. Residues: CASRATSGGAQGETQYF.